This T cell receptor (beta chain) came from a study of regulatory T cells in long-lasting Graves disease. This clonotype came up many times. The antigen is unknown. Regarding the study as a whole: Comparison showed that persistent patients shared more public clonotypes (about 2,600) than new patients (roughly 1,000). Persistent disease showed a preference for TRBV28, TRBJ1-2 and TRBJ2-5.

Time point denoted: persistent/refractory GD, antithyroid drugs over 5 years with positive TRAb. Scientists built the TCR library using RNA that was extracted from PBMCs. The CDR3 totals 14 residues. V lost 6 bases to trimming and J lost 0 bases, with 15 bases between them. Germline-derived CDR1 and CDR2 are DFQATT and SNEGSKA (reference sequence). Construction of TCR beta libraries relied on iRepertoire HTBI primers and on Arm-PCR targeting CDR3 regions. TCRdb ran MiXCR on the multiplex PCR reads and lists one entry per CDR3 protein. The sample lists roughly 500,000 distinct CDR3 sequences; around 21% were seen once.

This sequence was found in a female donor with Graves disease. This specimen was peripheral blood mononuclear cells (PBMCs), taken when the disease was refractory, from a patient treated with antithyroid drugs. The chain has TRBV20-1 and TRBJ2-7; TRBD1 is a possible D gene (6 bases). This CDR3 is CSATSPDSSYEQYF. CDR3 DNA: TGCAGTGCAACCTCCCCGGACAGCTCCTACGAGCAGTACTTC.